Listed below are T cell receptor beta chains from one sample, sequenced in a study of cytomegalovirus exposure and HLA in healthy donors. Using immunoSEQ multiplex PCR, the repertoire was profiled, and TCRdb retains in-frame clones only, with some absent. In the table there are 80,000 to 100,000 clones, 69% of which are singletons. The sample consisted of PBMCs. These receptors all come from a female donor in good health and CMV-seronegative. The CDR3 runs from the conserved cysteine through the conserved F or W. The D gene is left open where the match is weak. A row's size may be missing; if present it is once, few, many or a size class.

TRBJ2-1	-	TRBD1	TRBV11-3	TGTGCCAGCAGCTTGGGACAGAATTACAATGAGCAGTTCTTC	CASSLGQNYNEQFF
TRBJ2-1	-	-	TRBV5-1	TGCGCCAGCAGCTTGGATGGGGGGAGCCACAATGAGCAGTTCTTC	CASSLDGGSHNEQFF
TRBJ2-4	-	TRBD2	TRBV7-8	TGTGCCAGCAGCACCACCAGGACTAGCGGCCTAGCCAAAAACATTCAGTACTTC	CASSTTRTSGLAKNIQYF
TRBJ1-2	-	-	TRBV6-5	TGTGCCAGCAGTTACATCTCGGCTAACTATGGCTACACCTTC	CASSYISANYGYTF
TRBJ2-2	-	-	TRBV7-9	TGTGCCAGCATACCCCGTATCTTAAGGTCGGGGGGCCTCACCGGGGAGCTGTTTTTT	CASIPRILRSGGLTGELFF
TRBJ1-1	few	-	TRBV9	TGTGCCAGGGGGGGGGTTGAAGCTTTCTTT	CARGGVEAFF
TRBJ2-7	-	TRBD2	TRBV10-1	TGCGCCAGCAGTGGTAGTGTCGCGGGAGCTAGGCAGTACTTC	CASSGSVAGARQYF
TRBJ2-3	-	TRBD2	TRBV4-2	TGTGTCAGCAGCCAAGATTCGGGGGGAGGGCCCGTAGATACGCAGTATTTT	CVSSQDSGGGPVDTQYF
TRBJ2-3	few	TRBD2	TRBV2	TGTGCCAGCAGTGAAGCGGGGGAGGGTACGCAGTATTTT	CASSEAGEGTQYF
TRBJ1-6	-	-	TRBV6-4	TGTGCCAGCAGTGACGGGGACACTAATTCACCCCTCCACTTT	CASSDGDTNSPLHF
TRBJ2-3	once	TRBD1	TRBV9	TGTGCCAGCAGCGCCCGGACAGGGACGGGCACAGATACGCAGTATTTT	CASSARTGTGTDTQYF
TRBJ2-7	-	TRBD2	TRBV11-3	TGTGCCAGCAGCGCGGGGGACTACTCCTACGAGCAGTACTTC	CASSAGDYSYEQYF
TRBJ2-1	-	TRBD2	TRBV15	TGTGCCACCAGCTCACGAACCCTAGCGGGGGACAATGAGCAGTTCTTC	CATSSRTLAGDNEQFF
TRBJ1-1	-	TRBD1	TRBV28	TGTGCCAGCAGCAACAGGGGGCTAAACACTGAAGCTTTCTTT	CASSNRGLNTEAFF
TRBJ2-7	-	-	TRBV27	TGTGCCAGCAGTCCGACGGGAGCTCGGCACGAGCAGTACTTC	CASSPTGARHEQYF
TRBJ1-1	-	-	TRBV11-3	TGTGCCAGCAGCCGGGAGGACTGGAATGAAGCTTTCTTT	CASSREDWNEAFF
TRBJ2-7	once	TRBD2	TRBV6-1	TGTGCCAGCAGTGAAGTCCCTCCTGAGGTAGCGGGGTCCTACGAGCAGTACTTC	CASSEVPPEVAGSYEQYF
TRBJ1-2	-	-	TRBV30	TGTGCCTGGAGTTGGGAGGGAGGAAGGGGCTACACCTTC	CAWSWEGGRGYTF
TRBJ1-5	few	-	TRBV5-6	TGTGCCAGCAGCCTCCCCGGGGGGCAGGGGCCCCAGCATTTT	CASSLPGGQGPQHF
TRBJ2-2	-	TRBD2	TRBV6-1	TGTGCCAGCAGTCTGCTAGCGGGAGACACCGGGGAGCTGTTTTTT	CASSLLAGDTGELFF
TRBJ2-2	-	-	TRBV5-4	TGTGCCAGCAGCTCCGGGACATCTTCCACCGGGGAGCTGTTTTTT	CASSSGTSSTGELFF
TRBJ1-2	-	-	TRBV28	TGTGCCAGCAGTCGGGGGGCCAGGACCCAATATGGCTACACCTTC	CASSRGARTQYGYTF
TRBJ1-1	-	TRBD1	TRBV23-1	TGCGCCTGGAGGACAGGGAAGACTGAAGCTTTCTTT	CAWRTGKTEAFF
TRBJ2-7	-	TRBD1	TRBV5-1	TGCGCCAGCAGCTCGACAGGGAACGAGCAGTACTTC	CASSSTGNEQYF
TRBJ1-2	few	-	TRBV7-9	TGTGCCAGCAGCTTAACCCAGGCCTATGGCTACACCTTC	CASSLTQAYGYTF
TRBJ1-1	-	-	TRBV21-1	TGTGCCAGCAGCAAAGGGGACAGGGGGAGAGCGGGGACTGAAGCTTTCTTT	CASSKGDRGRAGTEAFF
TRBJ2-1	-	-	TRBV7-9	TGTGCCAGCAGCCCTCAGAACAATGAGCAGTTCTTC	CASSPQNNEQFF
TRBJ2-3	-	-	TRBV9	TGTGCCAGCAGCGTAGCCGGGGGAAGCACAGATACGCAGTATTTT	CASSVAGGSTDTQYF
TRBJ2-7	-	-	TRBV5-1	TGCGCCAGCAGCTGGGTTCCGGGCTCCTACGAGCAGTACTTC	CASSWVPGSYEQYF
TRBJ1-4	-	-	TRBV7-2	TGTGCCAGCAGCTTAGACAGGGTGGAAAAACTGTTTTTT	CASSLDRVEKLFF
TRBJ2-7	-	-	TRBV6-5	TGTGCCAGCAGCGGAGGGGGCCCCTCCTACGAGCAGTACTTC	CASSGGGPSYEQYF
TRBJ2-7	few	-	TRBV4-3	TGCGCCAGCAGCCAAGTGGGCAGCTCCTACGAGCAGTACTTC	CASSQVGSSYEQYF
TRBJ1-2	-	-	TRBV18	TGTGCCAGCTCACCTGACTACCAGGCTGGCTACACCTTC	CASSPDYQAGYTF
TRBJ1-3	-	-	TRBV30	TGTGCCTGGAGTGGACATTCATCTGGAAACACCATATATTTT	CAWSGHSSGNTIYF
TRBJ2-3	-	TRBD2	TRBV5-1	TGCGCCAGCAGCGGACGAGCGGGGAGCACAGATACGCAGTATTTT	CASSGRAGSTDTQYF
TRBJ2-2	-	-	TRBV6-1	TGTGCCAGCAATCACCAGGCAACCGGGGAGCTGTTTTTT	CASNHQATGELFF
TRBJ2-5	few	-	TRBV5-1	TGCGCCAGCAGCTTGAGTACTTCGCAAGAGACCCAGTACTTC	CASSLSTSQETQYF
TRBJ2-7	-	-	TRBV2	TGTGCCAGCAGTGAAAGGGGGACTATATCCTACGAGCAGTACTTC	CASSERGTISYEQYF
TRBJ2-3	-	TRBD2	TRBV9	TGTGCCAGCAGCGCGACTAGCGCCGTAGATACGCAGTATTTT	CASSATSAVDTQYF
TRBJ1-2	-	TRBD1	TRBV10-3	TGTGCCATCAGTGGGGGGACAGGGGATGGCTACACCTTC	CAISGGTGDGYTF
TRBJ2-1	-	TRBD1	TRBV6-1	TGTGCCAGCTCCCGGGACAGGCTTTACAATGAGCAGTTCTTC	CASSRDRLYNEQFF
TRBJ2-3	few	TRBD2	TRBV2	TGTGCCACGCAGGTCCGAGCGGGGTACGATACGCAGTATTTT	CATQVRAGYDTQYF
TRBJ2-3	-	TRBD2	TRBV10-3	TGTGCCATCAGGACCAAGACTAGCGGGCATACAGATACGCAGTATTTT	CAIRTKTSGHTDTQYF
TRBJ1-6	-	-	TRBV6-5	TGTGCCAGCAGTTACTCGAAGTCCCTCCGGGGGTCACCCCTCCACTTT	CASSYSKSLRGSPLHF
TRBJ1-6	-	-	TRBV7-2	TGTGCCAGCAGCTTAGAGGACAGCAGGTTGGTTTCACCCCTCCACTTT	CASSLEDSRLVSPLHF
TRBJ1-5	-	TRBD1	TRBV7-6	TGTGCCAGCAGCTCCGACAGGGAGGATCAGCCCCAGCATTTT	CASSSDREDQPQHF
TRBJ2-2	-	-	TRBV9	TGTGCCAGCAGCGTAGGGCACGGCGGAGGCCTGAACACCGGGGAGCTGTTTTTT	CASSVGHGGGLNTGELFF
TRBJ2-2	-	-	TRBV30	TGTGCCTGGAGTCCGAGAGTTAACACCGGGGAGCTGTTTTTT	CAWSPRVNTGELFF
TRBJ1-3	-	TRBD1	TRBV9	TGTGCCAGCAGCCCCCGAGGAAGTGGGACAGGAGGTCTTGGAAACACCATATATTTT	CASSPRGSGTGGLGNTIYF
TRBJ1-4	few	TRBD1	TRBV5-1	TGCGCCAGCAGCATATCGGGACAGAGTAATGAAAAACTGTTTTTT	CASSISGQSNEKLFF
TRBJ2-3	-	-	TRBV7-9	TGTGCCAGCAGCCCCCCAATCGCAGCAGATACGCAGTATTTT	CASSPPIAADTQYF
TRBJ2-7	-	-	TRBV6-1	TGTGCCACTACCTCGTCCATCTCCTACGAGCAGTACTTC	CATTSSISYEQYF
TRBJ2-3	once	-	TRBV28	TGTGCCAGCACCCATAGCGGCACAGATACGCAGTATTTT	CASTHSGTDTQYF
TRBJ1-1	-	TRBD1	TRBV6-1	TGTGCCAGCAGTGAATGGGACAGGGCGAACACTGAAGCTTTCTTT	CASSEWDRANTEAFF
TRBJ1-2	few	TRBD1	TRBV29-1	TGCAGCGCACGGGGACAGGGGAACGGCTATGGCTACACCTTC	CSARGQGNGYGYTF
TRBJ2-1	-	TRBD2	TRBV5-1	TGCGCCAGCAGCCCCCCTCAGGGAGCGGGAGGACACTACAATGAGCAGTTCTTC	CASSPPQGAGGHYNEQFF
TRBJ2-1	-	-	TRBV27	TGTGCCAGCAGTTTATCGGGGCAAGAGCAGTTCTTC	CASSLSGQEQFF
TRBJ2-2	-	TRBD2	TRBV6-6	TGTGCCAGCAGTCCCTGGACTAGCGCTTACACCGGGGAGCTGTTTTTT	CASSPWTSAYTGELFF